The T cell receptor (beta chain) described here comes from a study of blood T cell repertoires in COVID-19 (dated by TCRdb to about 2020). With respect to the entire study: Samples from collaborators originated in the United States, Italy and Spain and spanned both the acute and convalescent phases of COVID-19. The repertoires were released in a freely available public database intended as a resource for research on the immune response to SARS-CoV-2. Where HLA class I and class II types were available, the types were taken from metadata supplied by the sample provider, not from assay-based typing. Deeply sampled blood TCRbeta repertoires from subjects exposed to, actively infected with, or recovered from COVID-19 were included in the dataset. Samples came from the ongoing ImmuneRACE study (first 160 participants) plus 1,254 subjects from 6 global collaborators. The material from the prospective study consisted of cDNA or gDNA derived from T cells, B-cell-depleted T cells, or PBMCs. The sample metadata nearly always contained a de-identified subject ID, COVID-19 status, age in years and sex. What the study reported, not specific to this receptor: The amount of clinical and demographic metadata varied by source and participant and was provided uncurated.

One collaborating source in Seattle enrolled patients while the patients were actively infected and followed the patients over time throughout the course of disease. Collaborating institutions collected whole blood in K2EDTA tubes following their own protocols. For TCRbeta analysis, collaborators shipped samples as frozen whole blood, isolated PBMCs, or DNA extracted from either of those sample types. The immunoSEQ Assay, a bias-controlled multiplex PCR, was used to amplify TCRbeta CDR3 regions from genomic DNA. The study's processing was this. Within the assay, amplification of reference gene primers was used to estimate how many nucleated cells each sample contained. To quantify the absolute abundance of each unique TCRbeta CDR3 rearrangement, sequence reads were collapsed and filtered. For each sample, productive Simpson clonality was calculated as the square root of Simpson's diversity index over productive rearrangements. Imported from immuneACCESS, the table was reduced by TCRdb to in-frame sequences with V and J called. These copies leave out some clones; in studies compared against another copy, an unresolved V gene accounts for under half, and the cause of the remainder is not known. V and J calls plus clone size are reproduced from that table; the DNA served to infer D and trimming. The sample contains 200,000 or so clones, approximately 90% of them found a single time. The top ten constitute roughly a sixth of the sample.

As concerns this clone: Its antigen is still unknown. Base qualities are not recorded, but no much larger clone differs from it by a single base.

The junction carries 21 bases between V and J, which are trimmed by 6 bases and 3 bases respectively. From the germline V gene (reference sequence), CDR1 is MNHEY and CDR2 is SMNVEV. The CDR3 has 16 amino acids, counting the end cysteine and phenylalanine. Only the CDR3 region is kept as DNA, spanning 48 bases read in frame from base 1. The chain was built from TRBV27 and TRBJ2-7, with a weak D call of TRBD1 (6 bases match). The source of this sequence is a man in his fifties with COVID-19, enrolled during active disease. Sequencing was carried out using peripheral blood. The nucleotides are TGTGCCAGCAGCTCGTTGACGGTAGGGGGATACTACGAGCAGTACTTC. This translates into CASSSLTVGGYYEQYF.